This T cell receptor (beta chain) was captured in a study of shared clonotypes between healthy human individuals. Genomic DNA of every subset was divided equally among multiple immunoSEQ plates. Clones were read by immunoSEQ multiplex PCR, and TCRdb kept only the in-frame ones, dropping some. The sample contains over a million clones, about 96% of which appear only once. For this clone: Its matching antigen is unknown.

Findings of the study overall: When naive CD4 clonotypes were compared across several donors, about 4.9% were shared.

Everyone who donated was a Caucasian adult who lived in Nashville, Tennessee. Investigators divided CD4+ cells into CD45RA+ naive and CD45RA-negative memory subsets. This TCR was recovered from a man aged 25 to 45 in good health. The sample consisted of naive CD4+ T cells sorted from blood. Subset: CD45RA+ positively selected.

The CDR3 protein is CASGGSPQETQYF. CDR3 nucleotide sequence: TGTGCCAGCGGGGGCAGCCCACAAGAGACCCAGTACTTC. V gene TRBV28 combines with J gene TRBJ2-5; the D gene is possibly TRBD1 (6 bases). Germline V gives CDR1 MDHEN, CDR2 SYDVKM. Trimming removed 8 bases from V and 2 bases from J, with 12 bases in between. The CDR3 is made up of 13 amino acids.